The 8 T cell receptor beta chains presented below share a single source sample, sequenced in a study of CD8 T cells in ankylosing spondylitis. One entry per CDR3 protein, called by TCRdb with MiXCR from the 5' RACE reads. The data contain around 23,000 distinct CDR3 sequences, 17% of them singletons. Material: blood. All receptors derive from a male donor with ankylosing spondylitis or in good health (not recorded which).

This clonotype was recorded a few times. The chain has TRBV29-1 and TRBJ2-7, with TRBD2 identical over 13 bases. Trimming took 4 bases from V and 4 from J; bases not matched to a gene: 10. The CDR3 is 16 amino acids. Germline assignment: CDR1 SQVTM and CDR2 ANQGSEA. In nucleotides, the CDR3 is TGCAGCGTTGGCGGGACTAGCGGGATCGTGACTTACGAGCAGTACTTC. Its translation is CSVGGTSGIVTYEQYF.

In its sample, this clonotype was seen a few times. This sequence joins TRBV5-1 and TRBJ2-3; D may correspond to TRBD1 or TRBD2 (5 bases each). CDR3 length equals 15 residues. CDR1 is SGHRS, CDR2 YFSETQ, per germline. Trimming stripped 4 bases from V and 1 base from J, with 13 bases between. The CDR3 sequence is CASSAVGRGTDTQYF. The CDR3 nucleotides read TGCGCCAGCAGCGCGGTGGGACGGGGCACAGATACGCAGTATTTT.

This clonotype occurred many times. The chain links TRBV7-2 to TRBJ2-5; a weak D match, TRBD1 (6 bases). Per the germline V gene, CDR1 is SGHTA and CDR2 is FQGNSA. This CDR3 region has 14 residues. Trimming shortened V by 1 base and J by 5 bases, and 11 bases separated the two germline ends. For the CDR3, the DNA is TGTGCCAGCAGCTTAGTGGGGGCAGGGGAGACCCAGTACTTC. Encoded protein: CASSLVGAGETQYF.

The CDR3 DNA sequence: TGCAGTGCTCCCCCCCTCAGGGGTATGAAACGGACTGAAGCTTTCTTT. This translates into CSAPPLRGMKRTEAFF. The V and J genes are TRBV20-1 and TRBJ1-1; D is possibly TRBD1 (6 bases). The CDR3 sequence is 16 residues long. Per the germline V gene, CDR1 is DFQATT and CDR2 is SNEGSKA (reference sequence). V lost 5 bases, J lost 5 bases, and 24 bases lay in between.

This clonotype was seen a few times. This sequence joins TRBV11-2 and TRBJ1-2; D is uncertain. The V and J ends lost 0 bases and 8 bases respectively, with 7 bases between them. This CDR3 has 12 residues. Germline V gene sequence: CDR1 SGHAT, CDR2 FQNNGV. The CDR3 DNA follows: TGTGCCAGCAGCTTAGAAGGGAGCGGCTACACCTTC. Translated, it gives CASSLEGSGYTF. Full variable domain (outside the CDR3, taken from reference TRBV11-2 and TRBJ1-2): EAGVAQSPRYKIIEKRQSVAFWCNPISGHATLYWYQQILGQGPKLLIQFQNNGVVDDSQLPKDRFSAERLKGVDSTLKIQPAKLEDSAVYLCASSLEGSGYTFGSGTRLTVV.

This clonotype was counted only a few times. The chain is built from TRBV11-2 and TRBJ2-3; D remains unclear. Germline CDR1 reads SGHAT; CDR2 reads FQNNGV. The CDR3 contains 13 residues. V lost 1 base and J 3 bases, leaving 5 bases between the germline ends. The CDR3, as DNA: TGTGCCAGCAGCTTAGTTATTACAGATACGCAGTATTTT. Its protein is CASSLVITDTQYF.

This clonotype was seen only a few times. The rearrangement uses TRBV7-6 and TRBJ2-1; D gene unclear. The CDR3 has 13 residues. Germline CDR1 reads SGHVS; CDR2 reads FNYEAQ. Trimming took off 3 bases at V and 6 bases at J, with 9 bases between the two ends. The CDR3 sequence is CASSLRPVNEQFF. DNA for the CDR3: TGTGCCAGCAGCTTGCGGCCAGTCAATGAGCAGTTCTTC.

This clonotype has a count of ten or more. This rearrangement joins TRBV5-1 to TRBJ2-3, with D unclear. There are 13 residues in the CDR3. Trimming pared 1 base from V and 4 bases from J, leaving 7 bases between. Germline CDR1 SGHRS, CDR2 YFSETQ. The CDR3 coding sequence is TGCGCCAGCAGCTTGTTCCGGGCAGATACGCAGTATTTT. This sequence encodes CASSLFRADTQYF.